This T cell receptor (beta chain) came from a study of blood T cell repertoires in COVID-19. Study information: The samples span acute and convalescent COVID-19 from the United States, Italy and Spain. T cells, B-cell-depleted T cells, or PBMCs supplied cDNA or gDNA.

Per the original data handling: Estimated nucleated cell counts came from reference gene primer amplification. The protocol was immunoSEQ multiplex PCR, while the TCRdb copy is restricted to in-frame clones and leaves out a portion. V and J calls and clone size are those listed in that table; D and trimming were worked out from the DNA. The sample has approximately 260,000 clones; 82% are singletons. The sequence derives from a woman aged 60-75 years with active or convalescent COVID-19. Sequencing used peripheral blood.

Here the CDR3 reads CASSLGYEGAGELFF. Here the CDR3 DNA reads TGCGCCAGCAGCCTCGGCTATGAGGGGGCCGGGGAGCTGTTTTTT. The V and J genes are TRBV5-1 and TRBJ2-2, with a tentative D call TRBD1 (6 bases). The CDR3 contains 15 residues. Germline CDR1 reads SGHRS; CDR2 reads YFSETQ. Trimming removed 4 bases from V and 6 bases from J, with 16 bases in between.